The T cell receptor (beta chain) under discussion was sequenced for a study of shared clonotypes between healthy human individuals. Germline values: CDR1 MNHEY, CDR2 SMNVEV (reference sequence). The V segment lost 2 bases and the J segment 2 bases; nucleotides outside the gene matches: 3. The CDR3 consists of 15 residues. Using immunoSEQ multiplex PCR, the repertoire was profiled, and TCRdb retains in-frame clones only, with some absent. The data hold approximately 1.5 million clones, with 98% observed a single time. To note about this clone: Within the sample, other DNA sequences also encode this same CDR3.

The TCR sequence derives from a man younger than 40 in good health. The sample was naive CD4+ T cells sorted from blood. This sample's subset: CD45RA+ positively selected. The V and J genes are TRBV27 and TRBJ2-7, with TRBD2 identical over 10 bases. The chain's CDR3 is CASSLRTSGTYEQYF. As DNA, the CDR3 is TGTGCCAGCAGTTTAAGGACTAGCGGAACCTACGAGCAGTACTTC.